One and the same sample provided the 31 T cell receptor beta chains below, sequenced in a study of post-analysis software for immune sequencing data (dated by TCRdb to 2014 to 2015). What these receptors recognize is not known. Library preparation was by PCR. Instrument on record: Illumina HiSeq 2500. Unique molecular identifiers were incorporated into TCR beta cDNA libraries to reduce PCR and sequencing biases. TCRdb reworked the public reads: Q25 trimming with fastp, MiXCR clone assembly, productive beta chains retained. Each CDR3 protein gets just one entry, which takes the most common genes and DNA from the rows behind it. A total of roughly 620,000 distinct CDR3 sequences appear in this sample, 44% of them only once. Of the sample, 1.7% falls within the top ten clones. General study outcomes and caveats: Roughly 5 TRBV segments, including TRBV5-6, TRBV5-1 and TRBV20-1, were significantly more frequent in patients than controls.

The sequenced sample consisted of blood. These receptor sequences come from a girl between 5 and 17 years old with multiple sclerosis.

The J gene is TRBJ2-1, the V gene TRBV5-1; no clear D gene. Germline assignment: CDR1 SGHRS and CDR2 YFSETQ. The CDR3 spans 14 residues. V lost 3 bases and J lost 8, with 15 bases in between. Here the CDR3 reads CASSSEGQVHEQFF. The CDR3 coding sequence is TGCGCCAGCAGCTCTGAAGGGCAGGTTCATGAGCAGTTCTTC.

This clonotype was observed once. The chain has TRBV11-2 and TRBJ2-1, with D unresolved. Trimming removed 1 base from V and 3 bases from J, with 10 bases in between. Germline loops: CDR1 SGHAT, CDR2 FQNNGV. The CDR3 is made up of 15 amino acids. The DNA of the CDR3 is TGTGCCAGCAGCTTAGTTTTGGGCGGCTACAATGAGCAGTTCTTC. Translated: CASSLVLGGYNEQFF.

This chain connects TRBV30 to TRBJ2-7; D call uncertain. Trimming left V 2 bases short and J 2 bases short, with 7 bases between. The length of the CDR3 is 12 residues. The germline CDR1 and CDR2 sequences are GTSNPN and SVGIG (reference sequence). In DNA, the CDR3 is TGTGCCTGGAGTTACGGAACCTACGAGCAGTACTTC. It is translated as CAWSYGTYEQYF.

The chain links TRBV15 to TRBJ2-5; 8 positions match TRBD1. The germline V gene encodes CDR1 LNHNV and CDR2 YYDKDF (reference sequence). The CDR3 extends over 15 amino acids. Germline trimming cut 5 bases from V and 5 bases from J; bases unmatched to any gene: 10. The CDR3 bases are TGTGCCACCAGCCTCAGGTCGCGGACAGGGGAGACCCAGTACTTC. This encodes CATSLRSRTGETQYF.

This clonotype has only a few counts. This chain uses TRBV11-3 with TRBJ2-5; 15 nucleotides agree with TRBD2. Germline values: CDR1 SGHNT, CDR2 YENEEA. The CDR3 contains 15 residues. V dropped 3 bases and J dropped 11; count of bases not matched to a gene: 7. CDR3 in DNA: TGTGCCAGCAGCTTGGTGGGGACTAGCGGGAGGCGGCAGTACTTC. Translated: CASSLVGTSGRRQYF.

As to this clonotype: Here the CDR3 omits its conserved ending phenylalanine or tryptophan, so a read error is the likely source. The chain uses TRBV11-2 and TRBJ2-7; D possibly uses TRBD1 or TRBD2 (5 bases each). CDR1 SGHAT and CDR2 FQNNGV come from the germline V gene. Trimming took off 8 bases at V and 6 bases at J, with 11 bases between the two ends. The CDR3 runs 11 residues. The CDR3 sequence: CASGWGREQYL. The DNA for the CDR3 is TGTGCCAGCGGCTGGGGACGCGAGCAGTACCTC.

For the CDR3, the DNA is TGTGCCAGCAGTTACTCGAAAGGGGGGCTTCAATCCTACGAGCAGTACTTC. This encodes CASSYSKGGLQSYEQYF. The V gene is TRBV6-5, the J gene TRBJ2-7; D may match TRBD1 or TRBD2 (6 bases each). Germline V gene sequence: CDR1 MNHEY, CDR2 SVGAGI. This CDR3 is built from 17 residues. V shed 0 bases and J shed 1 base, with 16 bases lying between them.

This clonotype was detected a few times. The chain is built from TRBV10-3 and TRBJ2-5; 9 bases are a match to TRBD1. Trimming cost V 4 bases and J 4 bases; bases outside gene matches: 4. This CDR3 spans 14 amino acids. The germline CDR1 and CDR2 sequences are ENHRY and SYGVKD. The CDR3 here is CAISAQGAGETQYF. CDR3 DNA: TGTGCCATCAGTGCACAGGGGGCGGGAGAGACCCAGTACTTC.

This clonotype was seen at least ten times. V gene TRBV6-2 or TRBV6-3 combines with J gene TRBJ2-7, with 7 bases lining up with TRBD2. CDR3 length equals 13 residues. J gave up 2 bases and V 8 bases, and 6 bases lay outside the gene matches. Germline V gene data show CDR1 as MNHEY and CDR2 as SVGEGT. The CDR3: CASLLSGAYEQYF. CDR3 DNA: TGTGCCAGCCTCTTAAGCGGGGCCTACGAGCAGTACTTC.

In this sample, this clonotype turned up a few times. The gene calls are TRBV5-1 and TRBJ2-7; TRBD2 might be the D (6 bases). Per germline, CDR1 SGHRS and CDR2 YFSETQ. The CDR3 has 15 residues. Trimming pared 5 bases from V and 0 bases from J, leaving 15 bases between. CDR3 bases: TGCGCCAGCAGGATCGGGACTCCAAGCTCCTACGAGCAGTACTTC. It specifies CASRIGTPSSYEQYF.

This rearrangement joins TRBV12-3 or TRBV12-4 to TRBJ1-5; 8 bases align to TRBD1. V was pared by 6 bases and J by 4 bases, with 11 bases of the junction left unmatched. This CDR3 comprises 16 residues. CDR3 sequence reads: CASSRGGDRGNQPQHF. In DNA, the CDR3 is TGTGCCAGCAGCCGGGGGGGCGACAGGGGAAATCAGCCCCAGCATTTT.

This clonotype was observed a handful of times. The CDR3 loop is CASRGRTSGRAAVEQYF. DNA for the CDR3: TGTGCCAGCAGAGGTAGGACTAGCGGGAGGGCCGCTGTGGAGCAGTACTTC. The chain carries TRBV6-6 and TRBJ2-7; TRBD2 matches at 15 bases. This CDR3 has 17 residues. Per the germline V gene, CDR1 is MNHNY and CDR2 is SVGAGI (reference sequence). With V trimmed by 6 bases and J by 7 bases, 13 bases remained unmatched.

The chain joins TRBV4-1 to TRBJ1-2; 7 nucleotides line up with TRBD1. V was clipped by 1 base and J by 8 bases; unmatched bases: 1. CDR1 MGHRA and CDR2 YSYEKL come from the germline V gene. This CDR3 spans 12 amino acids. DNA of the CDR3: TGCGCCAGCAGCCAAGCAGGGGGGGGCTACACCTTC. As protein: CASSQAGGGYTF.

This chain joins TRBV20-1 and TRBJ1-2, with D perhaps TRBD1 (6 bases). The CDR3 is 15 amino acids. The V gene's germline CDR1 is DFQATT and CDR2 SNEGSKA (reference sequence). With 6 bases removed from V and 4 bases from J, the gap between germline ends came to 21 bases. The CDR3 DNA follows: TGCAGTGCCCCTCGTACAGGGCCGTCCGGCTATGGCTACACCTTC. This sequence encodes CSAPRTGPSGYGYTF.

This clonotype has a handful of counts. The J gene is TRBJ1-5, the V gene TRBV6-2 or TRBV6-3; D unresolved. The CDR3 has 13 residues. Trimming removed 4 bases at V and 3 bases at J, with 7 bases between. CDR1 MNHEY and CDR2 SVGEGT come from the germline V gene. The CDR3 region has the DNA TGTGCCAGCAGTTCGCTCATCAATCAGCCCCAGCATTTT. Translation: CASSSLINQPQHF.

This clonotype has more than one count but fewer than ten. The chain links TRBV24-1 to TRBJ2-5, with a possible D match to TRBD1 (6 bases). V dropped 0 bases and J dropped 5 bases, with 9 bases sitting between them. The CDR3 runs to 14 residues. The germline V gene encodes CDR1 KGHDR and CDR2 SFDVKD. In DNA, the CDR3 is TGTGCCACCAGTGATTTGAACCAGGGGGAGACCCAGTACTTC. Its translation: CATSDLNQGETQYF.

This clonotype was counted a few times. The J gene is TRBJ1-2, the V gene TRBV5-1; maybe TRBD1 (5 bases). The CDR3 sequence is 14 residues long. V lost 2 bases and J 7 bases, leaving 15 bases between the germline ends. Germline values: CDR1 SGHRS, CDR2 YFSETQ. CDR3 amino acids: CASSFEGTTGGYTF. CDR3 nucleotide sequence: TGCGCCAGCAGCTTCGAGGGGACCACGGGTGGCTACACCTTC.

This chain connects TRBV20-1 to TRBJ2-1; 13 bases map to TRBD2. The length of the CDR3 is 16 residues. Per germline, CDR1 DFQATT and CDR2 SNEGSKA (reference sequence). With V trimmed by 0 bases and J by 9 bases, 8 bases remained unmatched. Here the CDR3 DNA reads TGCAGTGCTAGAGAGTGGACTAGCGGGAGTAGTGGTGAGCAGTTCTTC. It specifies CSAREWTSGSSGEQFF.

This clonotype has only a few counts. This sequence joins TRBV10-3 and TRBJ2-7, with 8 bases identical to TRBD1. Germline CDR1 reads ENHRY; CDR2 reads SYGVKD. Unmatched junction bases numbered 9, after V lost 4 bases and J lost 1 base. The CDR3 has 16 residues. This chain's CDR3 is CAISGLLRDRSYEQYF. CDR3 nucleotide sequence: TGTGCCATCAGTGGTTTGTTGAGGGACAGGTCCTACGAGCAGTACTTC.

The genes are TRBV6-2 or TRBV6-3 and TRBJ2-7; D ambiguous. Trimming pared 6 bases from V and 1 base from J, leaving 13 bases between. Per the germline V gene, CDR1 is MNHEY and CDR2 is SVGEGT. The CDR3 is 14 residues long. CDR3 residues: CASSRRSVSYEQYF. CDR3 coding DNA: TGTGCCAGCAGCCGAAGGTCTGTTTCCTACGAGCAGTACTTC.

Turning to this clonotype: A much larger clone lies one base from this, so it may be a read error. The chain uses TRBV27 and TRBJ1-4, with no clear D. This CDR3 is built from 12 residues. CDR1 is MNHEY and CDR2 is SMNVEV in the germline V gene (reference sequence). CDR3 in amino acids: CASRSYNEKRFF. The DNA for the CDR3 is TGTGCCAGCAGGTCTTATAATGAAAAACGGTTTTTT.

The table lists this clonotype with a few counts. The V gene is TRBV4-2, the J gene TRBJ2-7, with TRBD2 matching over 9 bases. The V gene's germline CDR1 is LGHNA and CDR2 YNFKEQ. Trimming cost V 0 bases and J 2 bases; bases outside gene matches: 2. The CDR3 contains 15 residues. This CDR3 reads CASSQDRGRAYEQYF. In DNA, the CDR3 is TGTGCCAGCAGCCAAGATCGCGGGAGGGCCTACGAGCAGTACTTC.

The rearrangement uses TRBV11-2 and TRBJ2-1; possibly TRBD1 or TRBD2 for D (5 bases each). V dropped 1 base and J dropped 8 bases, with 15 bases sitting between them. The CDR3 has 15 residues. CDR1 and CDR2 from the germline V gene are SGHAT and FQNNGV. The CDR3, as DNA: TGTGCCAGCAGCTTAGGAGGGACGGCCGTGCATGAGCAGTTCTTC. Translation gives CASSLGGTAVHEQFF.

The J gene is TRBJ2-3, the V gene TRBV5-1, with D hard to call. V was pared by 2 bases and J by 2 bases, with 12 bases between. The germline V gene encodes CDR1 SGHRS and CDR2 YFSETQ. The CDR3 extends over 15 amino acids. The CDR3 protein is CASSFDALHTDTQYF. The CDR3 bases are TGCGCCAGCAGCTTCGACGCTCTCCACACAGATACGCAGTATTTT. Full variable domain (rest looked up from reference TRBV5-1 and TRBJ2-3): KAGVTQTPRYLIKTRGQQVTLSCSPISGHRSVSWYQQTPGQGLQFLFEYFSETQRNKGNFPGRFSGRQFSNSRSEMNVSTLELGDSALYLCASSFDALHTDTQYFGPGTRLTVL.

The CDR3 DNA reads as TGCGCCAGCAGCTCGTCTGCTAGCGCTATCTCTGGGGCCAACGTCCTGACTTTC. Residues: CASSSSASAISGANVLTF. The rearrangement joins TRBV5-1 to TRBJ2-6; D is perhaps TRBD2 (6 bases). The CDR3 is 18 residues long. Trimming left V 3 bases short and J 0 bases short, with 16 bases between. CDR1 is SGHRS and CDR2 is YFSETQ in the germline V gene.

This clonotype has only a few counts. The chain couples TRBV12-3 or TRBV12-4 to TRBJ2-7, with 10 bases identical to TRBD1. The closer fit of TRBJ2-5 to the DNA end suggests the J call may be wrong. CDR3 length: 16 residues. Here the CDR3 reads CASSSPTGGFIETQYF. The CDR3 coding sequence is TGTGCCAGCAGTTCCCCGACAGGGGGCTTTATTGAGACCCAGTACTTC.

V is TRBV11-2 and J is TRBJ2-4; D is uncertain. V lost 1 base and J 6 bases, leaving 7 bases between the germline ends. Looked up from germline, CDR1 is SGHAT and CDR2 is FQNNGV. There are 13 residues in the CDR3. The CDR3 nucleotides read TGTGCCAGCAGCTTAGGGGCCCGAAACATTCAGTACTTC. Its protein is CASSLGARNIQYF.

In its sample, this clonotype was seen a few times. The rearrangement joins TRBV2 to TRBJ2-1, with D possibly being TRBD1 or TRBD2 (5 bases each). Trimming removed 0 bases from V and 7 bases from J, with 13 bases in between. Germline V gene data show CDR1 as SNHLY and CDR2 as FYNNEI. The length of the CDR3 is 15 residues. This chain's CDR3 is CASSEAGVPGNEQFF. CDR3 coding DNA: TGTGCCAGCAGTGAAGCGGGGGTCCCGGGGAATGAGCAGTTCTTC.

This sequence joins TRBV25-1 and TRBJ2-4; TRBD2 agrees at 9 bases. The J call is in doubt because the DNA end fits TRBJ2-7 better. The CDR3 contains 15 residues. Germline V gene data show CDR1 as MGHDK and CDR2 as SYGVNS. CDR3 nucleotide sequence: TGTGCCAGCAGTATAGCGGGAGTGGGGCACTACGAGCAGTACTTC. Protein: CASSIAGVGHYEQYF.

This clonotype was detected a few times. This chain connects TRBV7-8 to TRBJ2-5, with 10 bases lining up with TRBD2. The J call is uncertain, as TRBJ2-7 better fits the DNA end. Germline V CDR1 and CDR2: SGHVS, FQNEAQ. This CDR3 has 15 residues. CDR3 amino acids: CASSPGTSGIGEQYF. CDR3 nucleotide sequence: TGTGCCAGCAGCCCGGGTACTAGCGGGATCGGCGAGCAGTACTTC.

There are a few counts of this clonotype. This chain connects TRBV7-9 to TRBJ2-5; D is unclear. V shed 4 bases and J shed 2 bases, with 14 bases lying between them. Per the germline V gene, CDR1 is SEHNR and CDR2 is FQNEAQ (reference sequence). The length of the CDR3 is 15 residues. This CDR3 is CASSSPVGRQETQYF. CDR3 DNA: TGTGCCAGCAGCTCCCCTGTTGGGCGACAAGAGACCCAGTACTTC.